The present T cell receptor (beta chain) was sequenced within a study of T cells after yellow fever vaccination. General study results and limits: When the response was secondary, it was weaker but reached its peak faster, day 5 versus 15.

This clonotype has just a few counts. Its antigen is undetermined. Looked up from germline, CDR1 is LGHNT and CDR2 is FRNRAP. The CDR3 is 13 residues long. The germline V and J ends were trimmed by 3 bases and 1 base, with 6 bases remaining between them. One entry per CDR3 protein, called by TCRdb with MiXCR from the 5' RACE reads. The table shows roughly 250,000 distinct CDR3 sequences, with 10% to 15% occurring only once. This sequence originates from a man aged 25-45 years who received the YFV17D yellow fever vaccine. This sample comprised CD4+ T cells sorted from PBMCs, obtained 45 days after the yellow fever booster vaccination. The chain links TRBV12-5 to TRBJ1-1; unclear D gene. CDR3: CASGLMENTEAFF. The DNA for the CDR3 is TGTGCTAGTGGTTTAATGGAGAACACTGAAGCTTTCTTT.